This T cell receptor beta chain was identified during a study of beta chain features in type 1 diabetes. Study-wide background: Examination of sorted cells across all samples involved approximately 100,000,000 cells. Study findings and constraints: In type 1 diabetes patients, VDJ junctions had fewer insertions; deletions at these junctions were more frequent. Researchers report that Type 1 diabetes patients had moderately but significantly shorter TCRB CDR3s across all four CD4+ subsets.

Germline CDR1 is MDHEN and CDR2 is SYDVKM. The CDR3 sequence is 16 residues long. Trimming shortened V by 5 bases and J by 1 base, and 18 bases separated the two germline ends. This clone was counted only a few times. The antigen is not known. CD4+ naive, central memory, regulatory and stem cell-like memory subsets were isolated by sorting on CD45RO/CCR7/CD25/CD127/CD95/CD27. Investigators reverse transcribed all isolated RNA, so they sequenced expressed TCRB transcripts. The data were produced by immunoSEQ multiplex PCR, yet TCRdb's version contains in-frame clones alone and is incomplete. Found here are under 850,000 clones, 13% of them singletons; the top ten hold 0.02% to 0.025%.

This receptor was taken from a young man with type 1 diabetes. The sample was naive CD4+ T cells from blood. The chain recombines TRBV28 with TRBJ2-7, with D possibly being TRBD2 (6 bases). CDR3 coding DNA: TGTGCCAGCAGTCTCCCCGGAGGGATTGGTTCCTACGAGCAGTACTTC. Protein sequence: CASSLPGGIGSYEQYF.